This T cell receptor (beta chain) was captured by sequencing in a study of T cells after yellow fever vaccination. General observations from the study: Weaker, the secondary response peaked sooner, at day 5 versus 15.

The V and J ends lost 6 bases and 6 bases, in that order; junction bases with no gene match: 7. This CDR3 is built from 13 residues. CDR1 and CDR2 (germline): SQVTM, ANQGSEA. In its sample, this clonotype was seen a few times. Its specificity is unknown. Synthesis of TCR cDNA relied on 5'RACE template switching, which attached a universal primer site and UMIs. Via MiXCR, TCRdb re-called the 5' RACE reads, giving one row per CDR3 protein. In the table there are around 600,000 distinct CDR3 sequences, 9% to 15% of which are singletons. Source: PBMCs, taken on the day of the yellow fever booster vaccination. The source of this sequence is a man between 25 and 39 years old who received the YFV17D yellow fever vaccine. The gene calls are TRBV29-1 and TRBJ2-1; TRBD2 aligns across 8 bases. The CDR3 reads CSVAMGTSNEQFF. The DNA of the CDR3 is TGCAGCGTGGCTATGGGGACTAGCAATGAGCAGTTCTTC.